This T cell receptor (beta chain) originates from a study of control samples from healthy donors and cancer patients (dated by TCRdb to 2019 to 2021). As regards this clone: The antigen it binds to is not known. No qualities accompany the bases; no much larger clone lies one base away.

Libraries were constructed by the immunoSEQ multiplex PCR assay. Entries here come from immuneACCESS through TCRdb and include only in-frame sequences with V and J called. Some clones fail to appear in such tables; in the studies checked, an unresolved V gene covers under half of the shortfall, and the cause of the remainder is unknown. The sample includes 55,000 to 70,000 clones, with 90% observed a single time. The ten largest clones capture about 6.5% of the sample. The germline V gene (reference sequence) sets CDR1 to SGHNT and CDR2 to YYREEE. Including cysteine and phenylalanine, the CDR3 has 17 amino acids. Of the read, only the CDR3 DNA is kept; its 51 bases are in frame from base 1. Compared with germline, V lacks 1 base and J lacks 6 bases; bases without a gene match: 11.

The rearranged segments are TRBV5-4 and TRBJ2-5; TRBD2 agrees with 11 junctional bases. The clonotype was recovered from a man in his fifties or sixties with colorectal cancer. The sequencing input was PBMCs. For the CDR3, the sequence is CASSLLAGGLGVQTQYF. The nucleotides read TGTGCCAGCAGCTTGTTAGCGGGGGGGCTCGGTGTACAGACCCAGTACTTC.